The source of this T cell receptor beta chain is a study of T-cell memory formation after mild COVID-19 (dated by TCRdb to the early 2020s). Concerning the study at large: TCR sequence clusters from the two donors were found to be largely donor specific. In a couple of donors, T-cell clones that expanded and contracted after mild COVID-19 were tracked by sequencing TCRalpha and TCRbeta repertoires over time. The cohort comprised two young, previously healthy adult volunteers, one female and one male. The paper's findings and limits, for the study overall: Contracting CD4+ clones turned up mainly in the CM and EM memory subsets, whereas EMRA was where CD8+ clones were enriched. The second-wave clones that peaked on day 37 were not confirmed to be SARS-CoV-2 specific. The detection of some responding clones in pre-infection memory suggests that pre-existing cross-reactive memory T cells joined the SARS-CoV-2 response. Only a couple of mild cases were covered in the study, and larger cohorts including severe cases with pre-infection samples were considered necessary. Balanced CD4/CD8 phenotypes were observed for clones contracting from day 15 to 85, whereas a bias towards CD4+ was observed for a second wave of clones expanding from day 15 to 37.

This clonotype was counted a few times. What antigen it recognizes has not been identified. Base qualities were left out, and no much larger clone turns up one base away. PBMCs were isolated by Ficoll-Paque density gradient centrifugation. For sequencing, an Illumina NovaSeq 6000 was employed. TCRalpha and TCRbeta cDNA libraries were built by 5'RACE with constant-segment primers, adding sample barcodes and unique molecular identifiers. RNA was extracted from every sample with Trizol reagent. Amplification of the libraries took two PCR steps, and the second step added a second sample barcode plus Illumina TruSeq adapters. Libraries were sequenced on an Illumina NovaSeq with 2 x 150 bp paired-end reads. Per the original workflow: Demultiplexing of reads and collapsing into UMI-guided consensus sequences were performed with migec v1.2.7. Using mixcr v2.1.11, UMI consensuses were aligned to TRA and TRB V and J templates and then assembled into clonotypes. Clonotypes were classified as expanded or contracted when called significant by both edgeR and NoisET, with noise models trained on biological replicates. For edgeR calls, the cutoffs were a false discovery rate-adjusted p below 0.01 and a log2 fold-change threshold of 1. As an exploratory analysis of dynamics, max-normalized trajectories of the 1000 most abundant clonotypes were examined by PCA with hierarchical clustering. Each responding clone was given a CD4 or CD8 phenotype based on the CD4+ and CD8+ repertoires, which had been sequenced separately. TCRdb ran its own pipeline on the public reads, namely fastp trimming at Q25 and MiXCR clone calling, and kept in-frame beta chains. Rows with a matching CDR3 protein are joined into one entry that keeps the most common DNA and genes. V and J calls and clone size were set by TCRdb, not the authors. The sample has about 410,000 distinct CDR3 sequences on record, 15% to 20% of them singletons. The ten largest account for about 22% of the sample.

As encoded in the germline V gene (reference sequence), CDR1 is DFQATT while CDR2 is SNEGSKA. The CDR3 contains 12 residues, cysteine and phenylalanine counted. Only the CDR3 part of the read is kept: 36 bases, read in frame from the first base. The chain couples TRBV20-1 to TRBJ2-3; 7 bases in the junction line up with TRBD2. The specimen was PBMCs or a T cell subset sorted from them (not recorded which). The clonotype originates from a man between 18 and 29 years old who had mild COVID-19 (a few samples of this study predate the infection). The sample titles of this study are shuffled in the database, so cell type and time point are left out; the donor was told from shared clones. This receptor has the CDR3 CSPWGGADTQYF. The DNA is TGCAGCCCTTGGGGGGGGGCAGATACGCAGTATTTT.